This T cell receptor (beta chain) was sequenced for a study of blood T cell repertoires in COVID-19 (dated by TCRdb to 2020 to 2022). In terms of the full investigation: Collaborator samples came from the United States, Italy and Spain and covered acute and convalescent phases of COVID-19. The material from the prospective study consisted of cDNA or gDNA derived from T cells, B-cell-depleted T cells, or PBMCs. Subjects who had been exposed to COVID-19, were actively infected with it, or had recovered from it provided the deeply sampled blood TCRbeta repertoires that made up the dataset. A freely available public database, intended as a resource for researchers studying the immune response to SARS-CoV-2, is where the repertoires were released. Samples came from the ongoing ImmuneRACE study (first 160 participants) plus 1,254 subjects from 6 global collaborators. Nearly every sample came with metadata listing a de-identified subject ID, COVID-19 status, age in years and sex. Where HLA class I and class II types were available, the types were taken from metadata supplied by the sample provider, not from assay-based typing. General findings and caveats noted by the study authors: How much clinical and demographic metadata was included differed by source and by participant, and the metadata was provided uncurated.

Remarks on this clone: This receptor's antigen is unknown. There are no base qualities to consult, and no much larger clone falls within one base.

Germline trimming amounts to 6 bases on V and 4 bases on J, with 8 as the count of junction bases outside the gene matches. The CDR3 has 15 amino acids, counting the end cysteine and phenylalanine. The kept DNA is CDR3 alone, 45 bases in frame from the first base. CDR1 and CDR2 are read off the germline V gene as KGHSH and LQKENI. TCRbeta CDR3 regions were amplified from genomic DNA using the immunoSEQ Assay, a bias-controlled multiplex PCR. Concerning the study's data processing: Within the assay, amplification of reference gene primers was used to estimate how many nucleated cells each sample contained. To quantify the absolute abundance of each unique TCRbeta CDR3 rearrangement, sequence reads were collapsed and filtered. For each sample, productive Simpson clonality was calculated by taking the square root of Simpson's diversity index across productive rearrangements. What TCRdb holds here is the immuneACCESS table cut down to in-frame rearrangements. Part of the clones is not present; checked against another copy, under half of the missing clones reflect an unresolved V gene, and the others are unexplained. The V and J calls and clone size come from that table; D and trimming were worked out from the DNA. The sample table holds more than 100,000 clones, of which roughly 90% were seen once. The top ten constitute under 20% of the sample.

The collaborating institutions used their own protocols to collect whole blood in K2EDTA tubes. Collaborator samples were shipped for TCRbeta analysis as frozen whole blood, isolated PBMCs, or DNA extracted from either sample type. The source material was peripheral blood. The receptor was isolated from a woman aged 80 or over in a cohort sampled during active COVID-19. The rearrangement joined TRBV18 to TRBJ2-3, with TRBD2 matching 9 junction bases. The sequence in DNA is TGTGCCAGCTCGGTTCCGGGACTAGCCGCAGATACGCAGTATTTT. Its protein is CASSVPGLAADTQYF.